The rows below give T cell receptor beta chains drawn from one sample of a study of tumor T cells in aggressive B-cell lymphoma. Data came from immunoSEQ multiplex PCR; TCRdb stores just in-frame clones and leaves some out. This table has about 1,000 clones, around 79% appearing once. The specimen sequenced was tumor tissue. The receptors shown here come from an adult with diffuse large B cell lymphoma. Both conserved end residues are part of each CDR3. D genes are given only for firm matches. Part of the rows lack a size; the others show once, few, many or a class for expanded clones.

>TRBV7-6|TRBJ2-7|13|.|TRBD1
CASSGTGAYEQYF
TGTGCCAGCAGCGGGACAGGAGCCTACGAGCAGTACTTC
>TRBV10-3|TRBJ2-2|15|.|TRBD1
CAISEKGANTGELFF
TGTGCCATCAGTGAAAAGGGGGCCAACACCGGGGAGCTGTTTTTT
>TRBV19|TRBJ2-3|15|.|.
CASSIHNPGTDTQYF
TGTGCCAGTAGTATACACAACCCAGGGACAGATACGCAGTATTTT
>TRBV5-6|TRBJ2-7|15|.|TRBD2
CASSGGGSRNYEQYF
TGTGCCAGCAGCGGGGGGGGTAGCAGGAACTACGAGCAGTACTTC
>TRBV1|TRBJ2-2|15|.|.
CTSSQLAGDTGELFF
TGCACCAGCAGCCAACTAGCGGGGGATACCGGGGAGCTGTTTTTT
>TRBV9|TRBJ1-4|16|.|.
CASSPGTLRANEKLFF
TGTGCCAGCAGCCCCGGGACTCTACGAGCTAATGAAAAACTGTTTTTT
>TRBV9|TRBJ2-1|17|.|TRBD2
CASSLPVGGTSFNEQFF
TGTGCCAGCAGCCTTCCGGTAGGGGGGACTAGTTTCAATGAGCAGTTCTTC
>TRBV2|TRBJ1-5|13|.|.
CASILGQNQPQHF
TGTGCCAGCATATTGGGCCAAAATCAGCCCCAGCATTTT
>TRBV18|TRBJ1-2|14|.|TRBD1
CASSPLTGVYGYTF
TGTGCCAGCTCACCATTGACAGGGGTCTATGGCTACACCTTC
>TRBV19|TRBJ2-7|15|.|TRBD1
CASRTTGQGTYEQYF
TGTGCCAGTAGAACCACGGGACAGGGTACCTACGAGCAGTACTTC
>TRBV6-1|TRBJ2-5|15|.|TRBD2
CASSEEAGGHETQYF
TGTGCCAGCAGTGAAGAAGCGGGGGGGCATGAGACCCAGTACTTC
>TRBV28|TRBJ2-3|13|.|.
CASGTTVGDTQYF
TGTGCCAGCGGGACAACGGTGGGAGATACGCAGTATTTT
>TRBV29-1|TRBJ1-2|16|.|.
CSVIYVLDIRKYGYTF
TGCAGCGTTATTTATGTCTTGGATATCAGGAAGTATGGCTACACCTTC
>TRBV5-1|TRBJ2-5|15|.|TRBD2
CASSLSGINWETQYF
TGCGCCAGCAGCTTGAGCGGGATTAACTGGGAGACCCAGTACTTC
>TRBV4-2|TRBJ1-1|13|.|.
CASSQENLLEAFF
TGTGCCAGCAGCCAAGAGAACTTGCTGGAAGCTTTCTTT
>TRBV15|TRBJ1-2|12|.|.
CATSRGENGYTF
TGTGCCACCAGCAGAGGGGAGAATGGCTACACCTTC
>TRBV27|TRBJ1-4|14|.|TRBD1
CASSLIGQGKTLFF
TGTGCCAGCAGTTTAATAGGACAGGGAAAAACCTTGTTTTTT
>TRBV4-1|TRBJ2-7|14|once|.
CASSWDGGPYEQYF
TGCGCCAGCAGCTGGGACGGGGGACCCTACGAGCAGTACTTC
>TRBV28|TRBJ2-1|16|once|.
CASSTPDLSSYNEQFF
TGTGCCAGCAGTACCCCGGACTTAAGCTCCTACAATGAGCAGTTCTTC
>TRBV28|TRBJ2-1|14|.|.
CASVGGRGINEQFF
TGTGCCAGCGTGGGAGGACGGGGAATCAATGAGCAGTTCTTC
>TRBV15|TRBJ2-3|16|.|.
CATSSSYGVFPDTQYF
TGTGCCACCAGCAGTAGTTACGGGGTTTTCCCAGATACGCAGTATTTT
>TRBV7-8|TRBJ1-2|14|.|.
CASSPAGGIYGYTF
TGTGCCAGCAGCCCAGCAGGAGGCATCTATGGCTACACCTTC
>TRBV5-1|TRBJ2-7|15|.|.
CASSLDRFASYEQYF
TGCGCCAGCAGCTTAGACAGGTTTGCTTCCTACGAGCAGTACTTC
>TRBV29-1|TRBJ2-1|17|once|TRBD2
CSGAGLAEGSLGDEQFF
TGCAGCGGAGCGGGACTAGCGGAAGGTTCATTAGGGGATGAGCAGTTCTTC